A selection of T cell receptor beta chains follows, all from one sample in a study of follicular helper T cells after annual influenza vaccination. The protocol was immunoSEQ multiplex PCR, while the TCRdb copy is restricted to in-frame clones and leaves out a portion. The profile shows about 7,800 clones, roughly 80% of them singletons. The sequencing used CXCR5+ CD38- circulating T follicular helper cells from blood, collected 7 days after influenza vaccination. The receptors come from an adult who received the influenza vaccine. Both conserved end residues are part of each CDR3. A D gene is named only where the DNA matches it firmly. The size entry is marked missing in some rows and otherwise reads once, few, many or a size class.

v_call: TRBV28; d_call: -; clone_size: -; j_call: TRBJ2-4; cdr3_nt: TGTGCCAGCAGTTTAAGTCAGTTAAACATTCAGTACTTC; cdr3_aa: CASSLSQLNIQYF
v_call: TRBV9; d_call: -; clone_size: -; j_call: TRBJ2-7; cdr3_nt: TGTGCCAGCAGCGTGTCAGACGAGCAGTACTTC; cdr3_aa: CASSVSDEQYF
v_call: TRBV5-6; d_call: -; clone_size: -; j_call: TRBJ2-5; cdr3_nt: TGTGCCAGCAACCTTAGGGACCTACAAGAGACCCAGTACTTC; cdr3_aa: CASNLRDLQETQYF
v_call: TRBV11-3; d_call: TRBD2; clone_size: -; j_call: TRBJ2-5; cdr3_nt: TGTGCCAGCAGCCGACTAGCGGGCGGACTAGAGACCCAGTACTTC; cdr3_aa: CASSRLAGGLETQYF
v_call: TRBV7-9; d_call: TRBD1; clone_size: once; j_call: TRBJ1-2; cdr3_nt: TGTGCCAGCAGCTCGGACAGGGTGGGTGGCTACACCTTC; cdr3_aa: CASSSDRVGGYTF
v_call: TRBV11-3; d_call: -; clone_size: -; j_call: TRBJ2-1; cdr3_nt: TGTGCCAGCAGCTTGGGTTCCTACAATGAGCAGTTCTTC; cdr3_aa: CASSLGSYNEQFF
v_call: TRBV7-6; d_call: TRBD1; clone_size: -; j_call: TRBJ2-7; cdr3_nt: TGTGCCAGCAGCTTAGAGGGGACAGGGATTTCCGAGCAGTACTTC; cdr3_aa: CASSLEGTGISEQYF
v_call: TRBV6-5; d_call: -; clone_size: few; j_call: TRBJ1-2; cdr3_nt: TGTGCCACCGAGGGCAGGGGTTCGGGCGGCTACACCTTC; cdr3_aa: CATEGRGSGGYTF
v_call: TRBV19; d_call: -; clone_size: -; j_call: TRBJ1-4; cdr3_nt: TGTGCCAGTATGGCCGTTGCTAATGAAAAACTGTTTTTT; cdr3_aa: CASMAVANEKLFF
v_call: TRBV30; d_call: TRBD1; clone_size: -; j_call: TRBJ2-6; cdr3_nt: TGTGCCTGGAGTGTACGGTCCAAGTCTGCCGACAGGGTAACGAGGGGCTCTGGGGCCAACGTCCTGACTTTC; cdr3_aa: CAWSVRSKSADRVTRGSGANVLTF
v_call: TRBV2; d_call: -; clone_size: -; j_call: TRBJ2-7; cdr3_nt: TGTGCCAGCAGTGAGTCACTATATACTTCCTACGAGCAGTACTTC; cdr3_aa: CASSESLYTSYEQYF
v_call: TRBV5-5; d_call: -; clone_size: -; j_call: TRBJ2-2; cdr3_nt: TGTGCCAGCAGCGACTCCTTGAACACCGGGGAGCTGTTTTTT; cdr3_aa: CASSDSLNTGELFF
v_call: TRBV15; d_call: -; clone_size: -; j_call: TRBJ2-5; cdr3_nt: TGTGCCACCAGCAGGACAGGAGTGGGGGAGACCCAGTACTTC; cdr3_aa: CATSRTGVGETQYF
v_call: TRBV7-9; d_call: -; clone_size: -; j_call: TRBJ2-3; cdr3_nt: TGTGCCAGCAGCTTAATGTCAGATACGCAGTATTTT; cdr3_aa: CASSLMSDTQYF
v_call: TRBV23-1; d_call: TRBD1; clone_size: few; j_call: TRBJ1-2; cdr3_nt: TGCGCCAGCCGGAAGGGGACAGGGGCTCGGGGCTACACCTTC; cdr3_aa: CASRKGTGARGYTF
v_call: TRBV28; d_call: -; clone_size: few; j_call: TRBJ1-1; cdr3_nt: TGTGCCAGCAGAGAACAGGGTAACACTGAAGCTTTCTTT; cdr3_aa: CASREQGNTEAFF
v_call: TRBV6-9; d_call: -; clone_size: -; j_call: TRBJ2-7; cdr3_nt: TGTGCCAGCACCCTCGAGGGCCACCGGGAGCAGTACTTC; cdr3_aa: CASTLEGHREQYF
v_call: TRBV7-2; d_call: -; clone_size: -; j_call: TRBJ1-2; cdr3_nt: TGTGCCAGCAGCTACGTTAACTATGGCTACACCTTC; cdr3_aa: CASSYVNYGYTF
v_call: TRBV5-6; d_call: TRBD1; clone_size: -; j_call: TRBJ2-7; cdr3_nt: TGTGCCAGCACGCTTTACGGACAGGGCAGCTACGAGCAGTACTTC; cdr3_aa: CASTLYGQGSYEQYF
v_call: TRBV9; d_call: -; clone_size: few; j_call: TRBJ1-6; cdr3_nt: TGTGCCAGCAGCGTATCTGGAGGCGGATCACCCCTCCACTTT; cdr3_aa: CASSVSGGGSPLHF
v_call: TRBV15; d_call: -; clone_size: -; j_call: TRBJ1-5; cdr3_nt: TGTGCCACCAGCAGAGATGACGGACAGCCCCAGCATTTT; cdr3_aa: CATSRDDGQPQHF
v_call: TRBV6-6; d_call: -; clone_size: few; j_call: TRBJ1-2; cdr3_nt: TGTGCCAGCAGACAAATACGGGGGATCTATGGCTACACCTTC; cdr3_aa: CASRQIRGIYGYTF
v_call: TRBV2; d_call: -; clone_size: -; j_call: TRBJ2-6; cdr3_nt: TGTGCCAGCAGTGAACTATCTGGGGCCAACGTCCTGACTTTC; cdr3_aa: CASSELSGANVLTF
v_call: TRBV5-1; d_call: TRBD1; clone_size: -; j_call: TRBJ1-3; cdr3_nt: TGCGCCAGCAGACCGGGACAGCCTGGAAACACCATATATTTT; cdr3_aa: CASRPGQPGNTIYF
v_call: TRBV30; d_call: -; clone_size: -; j_call: TRBJ2-2; cdr3_nt: TGTGCCTGGAGTGTATCCCCCGCACCCCCAGAGCTGTTTTTT; cdr3_aa: CAWSVSPAPPELFF
v_call: TRBV18; d_call: TRBD1; clone_size: -; j_call: TRBJ2-5; cdr3_nt: TGTGCCAGCTCGACCCAGGGACAGGGGAGCGTTCAAGAGACCCAGTACTTC; cdr3_aa: CASSTQGQGSVQETQYF
v_call: TRBV13; d_call: -; clone_size: -; j_call: TRBJ1-6; cdr3_nt: TGTGCCAGCAGCTCCAAGGGGGGAACCAATTCACCCCTCCACTTT; cdr3_aa: CASSSKGGTNSPLHF
v_call: TRBV30; d_call: -; clone_size: -; j_call: TRBJ2-6; cdr3_nt: TGTGCCTGGAGTGTCACAGCTACTGGGGCCAACGTCCTGACTTTC; cdr3_aa: CAWSVTATGANVLTF
v_call: TRBV2; d_call: -; clone_size: -; j_call: TRBJ1-5; cdr3_nt: TGTGCCAGCACCAGGGATAGCAATCAGCCCCAGCATTTT; cdr3_aa: CASTRDSNQPQHF
v_call: TRBV28; d_call: -; clone_size: -; j_call: TRBJ2-7; cdr3_nt: TGTGCCAGCAGTCTCGGGACACCTACCTACGAGCAGTACTTC; cdr3_aa: CASSLGTPTYEQYF
v_call: TRBV4-1; d_call: TRBD1; clone_size: -; j_call: TRBJ2-2; cdr3_nt: TGCGCCAGCAGCCTAGGACAGGGTACCGGGGAGCTGTTTTTT; cdr3_aa: CASSLGQGTGELFF
v_call: TRBV6-5; d_call: -; clone_size: -; j_call: TRBJ2-7; cdr3_nt: TGTGCCAGCAGACGCGATACAGGGACCGGGAACGAGCAGTACTTC; cdr3_aa: CASRRDTGTGNEQYF
v_call: TRBV7-2; d_call: -; clone_size: -; j_call: TRBJ2-7; cdr3_nt: TGTGCCAGCAGCGCTGACTACGAGCAGTACTTC; cdr3_aa: CASSADYEQYF
v_call: TRBV15; d_call: TRBD1; clone_size: -; j_call: TRBJ2-7; cdr3_nt: TGTGCCACCAGAAGGACAGGGGGATCCTACGAGCAGTACTTC; cdr3_aa: CATRRTGGSYEQYF
v_call: TRBV2; d_call: -; clone_size: -; j_call: TRBJ1-4; cdr3_nt: TGTGCCAGCAGTGGTGGAGGGGGAACTGGTAATGAAAAACTGTTTTTT; cdr3_aa: CASSGGGGTGNEKLFF
v_call: TRBV2; d_call: -; clone_size: -; j_call: TRBJ1-2; cdr3_nt: TGTGCCAGCAGTTTGCAGGGTATCTATGGCTACACCTTC; cdr3_aa: CASSLQGIYGYTF
v_call: TRBV7-9; d_call: -; clone_size: few; j_call: TRBJ1-2; cdr3_nt: TGTGCCAGCAGCTTCGGCACTGGGCGAGGCTACACCTTC; cdr3_aa: CASSFGTGRGYTF
v_call: TRBV5-1; d_call: TRBD1; clone_size: -; j_call: TRBJ1-1; cdr3_nt: TGCGCCAGCAGCTATCGGACAGGGATTGGCACTGAAGCTTTCTTT; cdr3_aa: CASSYRTGIGTEAFF
v_call: TRBV6-9; d_call: -; clone_size: -; j_call: TRBJ2-3; cdr3_nt: TGTGCCAGCCCTGACACGACTTTACGGGCCGGGGATTTT; cdr3_aa: CASPDTTLRAGDF
v_call: TRBV7-2; d_call: TRBD1; clone_size: -; j_call: TRBJ1-2; cdr3_nt: TGTGCCAGCAGCAAACCGGGACAGGAGGGCTCCTATGGCTACACCTTC; cdr3_aa: CASSKPGQEGSYGYTF
v_call: TRBV21-1; d_call: -; clone_size: -; j_call: TRBJ2-5; cdr3_nt: TGTGCCAGCATTGTGAGACAGGGATACCAAGAGACCCAGTACTTC; cdr3_aa: CASIVRQGYQETQYF
v_call: TRBV7-3; d_call: TRBD2; clone_size: -; j_call: TRBJ2-3; cdr3_nt: TGTGCCAGCAGCTTAGAGGCGCGGGGGTTAGCAGATACGCAGTATTTT; cdr3_aa: CASSLEARGLADTQYF
v_call: TRBV5-6; d_call: -; clone_size: -; j_call: TRBJ1-1; cdr3_nt: TGTGCCAGCAGCTTCTCCGAACTGGGGAGCAGGGACACTGAAGCTTTCTTT; cdr3_aa: CASSFSELGSRDTEAFF
v_call: TRBV5-6; d_call: -; clone_size: -; j_call: TRBJ2-3; cdr3_nt: TGTGCCAGCAGCTTCCGGAGTAGCACAGATACGCAGTATTTT; cdr3_aa: CASSFRSSTDTQYF
v_call: TRBV5-1; d_call: -; clone_size: -; j_call: TRBJ1-3; cdr3_nt: TGCGCCAGCAGCCAAGACGGGCGGGTCTCTGGAAACACCATATATTTT; cdr3_aa: CASSQDGRVSGNTIYF